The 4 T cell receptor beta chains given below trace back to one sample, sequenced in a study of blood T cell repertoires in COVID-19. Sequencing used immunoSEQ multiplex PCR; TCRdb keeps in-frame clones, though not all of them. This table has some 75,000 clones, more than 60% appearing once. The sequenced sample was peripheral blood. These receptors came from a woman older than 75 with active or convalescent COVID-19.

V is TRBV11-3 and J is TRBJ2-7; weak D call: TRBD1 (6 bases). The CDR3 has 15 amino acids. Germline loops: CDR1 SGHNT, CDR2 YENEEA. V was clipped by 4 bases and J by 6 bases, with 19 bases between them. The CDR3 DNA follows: TGTGCCAGCAGCTCCTCGAGGGCAGGGGACGGCGAGCAGTACTTC. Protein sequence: CASSSSRAGDGEQYF.

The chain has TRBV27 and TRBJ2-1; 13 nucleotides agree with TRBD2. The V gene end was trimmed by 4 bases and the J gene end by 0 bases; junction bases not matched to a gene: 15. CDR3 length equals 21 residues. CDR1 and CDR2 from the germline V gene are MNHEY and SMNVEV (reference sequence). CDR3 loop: CASSSIPGTSGAASSYNEQFF. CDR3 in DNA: TGTGCCAGCAGTTCAATACCCGGGACTAGCGGGGCCGCGAGCTCCTACAATGAGCAGTTCTTC.

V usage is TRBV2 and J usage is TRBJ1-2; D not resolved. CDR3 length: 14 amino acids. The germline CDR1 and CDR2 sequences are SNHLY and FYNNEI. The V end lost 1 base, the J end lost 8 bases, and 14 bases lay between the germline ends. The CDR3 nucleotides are TGTGCCAGCAGTGAAGAGGCAGGAACGGGGGGCTACACCTTC. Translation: CASSEEAGTGGYTF.

The DNA of the CDR3 is TGTGCCATCCTAGCGGGGGACACTTCAGATACGCAGTATTTT. Protein sequence: CAILAGDTSDTQYF. This rearrangement joins TRBV10-3 to TRBJ2-3; 10 bases map to TRBD2. V was pared by 8 bases and J by 4 bases, with 6 bases of the junction left unmatched. The CDR3 length is 14 residues. Germline V gives CDR1 ENHRY, CDR2 SYGVKD.